This T cell receptor (beta chain) was sequenced for a study of somatic mutations in cytotoxic T cells in rheumatoid arthritis. Across the study: Blood from the patient (approximately 30 ml EDTA) was drawn right after diagnosis, pretreatment. Flow cytometry sorted some V beta antibody-stained T-cell populations to nearly 100% purity, V beta1+ cells among them being sequenced for TCRB.

Authors' data handling: In patients, CD8+ clones bigger than 1% rarely had the same sequence as a published virus-specific TCRB. Profiling relied on immunoSEQ multiplex PCR, and the TCRdb table lists in-frame clones only, not all of them. The V and J calls and clone size were taken over from that table, and D and trimming were inferred from the DNA. The sample consists of more than 15,000 clones, approximately 80% of them appearing once. Regarding the study as a whole: About an eighth of the roughly 65 patients had a largest CD8+ clone above 20% of CD8+ cells.

As for this clone: Its antigen remains unknown.

This sequence originates from an adult with rheumatoid arthritis. The sample comprised CD8+ T cells sorted from blood.

CDR3 DNA sequence: TGCGCCAGCAGCTTGGCCGTATTAGTGGACTACAATGAGCAGTTCTTC. The encoded protein is CASSLAVLVDYNEQFF. The V gene is TRBV5-1, the J gene TRBJ2-1; D gene ambiguous. V lost 0 bases, J lost 3 bases, and 13 bases lay in between. In germline, CDR1 is SGHRS, CDR2 YFSETQ. This CDR3 is built from 16 residues. The full variable domain, completed using reference TRBV5-1 and TRBJ2-1, is KAGVTQTPRYLIKTRGQQVTLSCSPISGHRSVSWYQQTPGQGLQFLFEYFSETQRNKGNFPGRFSGRQFSNSRSEMNVSTLELGDSALYLCASSLAVLVDYNEQFFGPGTRLTVL.